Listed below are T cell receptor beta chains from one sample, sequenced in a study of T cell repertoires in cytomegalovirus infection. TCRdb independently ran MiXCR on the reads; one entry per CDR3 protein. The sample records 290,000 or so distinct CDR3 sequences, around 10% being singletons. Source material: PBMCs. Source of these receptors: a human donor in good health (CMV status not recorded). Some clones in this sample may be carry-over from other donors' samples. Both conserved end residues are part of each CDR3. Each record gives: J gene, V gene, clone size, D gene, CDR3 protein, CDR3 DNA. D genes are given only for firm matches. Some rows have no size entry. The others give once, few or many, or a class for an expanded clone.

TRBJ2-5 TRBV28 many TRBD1 CASSLPGQGFGQETQYF TGTGCCAGCAGTCTACCGGGACAGGGTTTTGGCCAAGAGACCCAGTACTTC
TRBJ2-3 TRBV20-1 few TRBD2 CSAGAVSGGSTDTQYF TGCAGTGCCGGGGCGGTAAGCGGGGGATCAACAGATACGCAGTATTTT
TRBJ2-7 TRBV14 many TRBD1 CASSQTGAGSYEQYF TGTGCCAGCAGCCAGACAGGGGCTGGGTCCTACGAGCAGTACTTC
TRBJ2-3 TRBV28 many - CASCLALPTDTQYF TGTGCCAGCTGCCTAGCTCTCCCCACAGATACGCAGTATTTT
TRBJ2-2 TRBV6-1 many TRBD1 CASSSGTGNAGELFF TGTGCCAGCAGTTCCGGGACAGGGAACGCCGGGGAGCTGTTTTTT
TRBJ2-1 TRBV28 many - CASRGGTVNEQFF TGTGCCAGCAGGGGAGGGACAGTCAATGAGCAGTTCTTC
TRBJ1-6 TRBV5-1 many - CASSNPGTTPLHF TGCGCCAGCAGTAATCCAGGGACGACACCCCTCCACTTT
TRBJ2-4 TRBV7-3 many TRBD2 CASSLYGGAKNIQYF TGTGCCAGCAGCTTATACGGGGGGGCCAAAAACATTCAGTACTTC
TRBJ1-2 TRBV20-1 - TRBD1 CSAPRDRGAGYTF TGCAGTGCTCCCCGGGACAGGGGAGCTGGCTACACCTTC
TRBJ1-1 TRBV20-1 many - CSATRATEAFF TGCAGTGCCACCAGGGCGACCGAAGCTTTCTTT
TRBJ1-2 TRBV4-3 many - CASSQGAGNGYTF TGCGCCAGCAGCCAAGGGGCCGGGAACGGCTACACCTTC
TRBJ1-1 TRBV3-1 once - CASSPRALRKSTEAFF TGTGCCAGCAGCCCCCGGGCCCTTAGGAAGAGCACTGAAGCTTTCTTT
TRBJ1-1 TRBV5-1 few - CASSLQLANTEAFF TGCGCCAGCAGCTTACAGCTAGCGAACACTGAAGCTTTCTTT
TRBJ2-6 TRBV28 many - CASRTGSAGANVLTF TGTGCCAGCAGGACGGGGAGCGCTGGGGCCAACGTCCTGACTTTC
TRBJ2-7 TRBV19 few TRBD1 CASSMGDSRYEQYF TGTGCCAGTAGTATGGGGGACAGTCGCTACGAGCAGTACTTC
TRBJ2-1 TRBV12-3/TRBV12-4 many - CASRDGLSYNEQFF TGTGCCAGCAGAGACGGCCTCTCCTACAATGAGCAGTTCTTC
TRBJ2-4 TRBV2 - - CASRSTEQHQYF TGTGCCAGCAGATCCACCGAACAGCATCAGTACTTC
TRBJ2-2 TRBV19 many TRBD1 CASSRGQGVRTGELFF TGTGCCAGTAGTAGGGGACAGGGGGTTCGCACCGGGGAGCTGTTTTTT
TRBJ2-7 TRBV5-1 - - CASSLLPVSSGYEQYF TGCGCCAGCAGCTTGCTACCAGTTTCCAGTGGCTACGAGCAGTACTTC
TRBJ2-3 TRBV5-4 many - CASSSRVEMSTDTQYF TGTGCCAGCAGCTCCCGGGTGGAGATGAGCACAGATACGCAGTATTTT
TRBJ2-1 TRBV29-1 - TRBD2 CSVGSGGLNEQFF TGCAGCGTTGGTAGCGGGGGGCTCAATGAGCAGTTCTTC
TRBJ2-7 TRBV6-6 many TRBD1 CASRDPGDSLRGQYF TGTGCCAGCAGGGACCCCGGGGACAGCCTGCGTGGGCAGTACTTC
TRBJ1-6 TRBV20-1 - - CSAFEDSAINSPLHF TGCAGTGCTTTCGAGGACAGCGCCATTAATTCACCCCTCCACTTT
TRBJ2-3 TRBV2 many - CASLAEHTDTQYF TGTGCCAGCCTGGCAGAGCACACAGATACGCAGTATTTT
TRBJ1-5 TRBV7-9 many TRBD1 CASSQPGQGSQPQHF TGTGCCAGCAGTCAACCGGGACAGGGTAGTCAGCCCCAGCATTTT
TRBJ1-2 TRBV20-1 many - CSARARGREGSYGYTF TGCAGTGCTAGAGCGCGCGGGAGGGAAGGAAGCTATGGCTACACCTTC
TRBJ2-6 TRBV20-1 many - CSARDAVRGANVLTF TGCAGTGCTAGAGATGCGGTGAGGGGGGCCAACGTCCTGACTTTC
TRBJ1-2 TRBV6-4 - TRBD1 CASSAGQGMRGYTF TGTGCCAGCAGTGCCGGACAGGGGATGCGGGGCTACACCTTC
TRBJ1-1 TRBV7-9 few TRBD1 CASSLGTGRPEAFF TGTGCCAGCAGCTTAGGGACAGGGAGGCCTGAAGCTTTCTTT
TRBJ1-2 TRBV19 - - CASSPRGLVYGYTF TGTGCCAGTAGCCCGAGGGGGTTGGTCTATGGCTACACCTTC
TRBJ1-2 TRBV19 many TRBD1 CASSKRQGNYGYTF TGTGCCAGTAGTAAAAGACAGGGGAACTATGGCTACACCTTC
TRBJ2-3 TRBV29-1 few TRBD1 CSLGTGGTDTQYF TGCAGCTTGGGGACAGGGGGGACAGATACGCAGTATTTT
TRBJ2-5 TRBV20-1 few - CSAPDPGTQYF TGCAGTGCGCCCGACCCCGGGACCCAGTACTTC
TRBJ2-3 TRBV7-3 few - CASSLTGYQQDTQYF TGTGCCAGCAGCTTAACTGGATACCAGCAAGATACGCAGTATTTT
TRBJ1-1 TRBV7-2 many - CASSLSGAMNTEAFF TGTGCCAGCAGCTTATCGGGGGCAATGAACACTGAAGCTTTCTTT
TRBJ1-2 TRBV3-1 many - CASSQEGYGYTF TGTGCCAGCAGCCAAGAAGGGTATGGCTACACCTTC
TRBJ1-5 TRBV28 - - CASSYGRQPQHF TGTGCCAGCAGTTACGGCAGACAGCCCCAGCATTTT
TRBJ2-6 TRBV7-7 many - CASSRGSSGANVLTF TGTGCTAGCAGTCGAGGGAGCTCTGGGGCCAACGTCCTGACTTTC
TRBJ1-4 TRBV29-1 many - CSVGRTGVTNEKLFF TGCAGCGTTGGCCGGACTGGGGTGACTAATGAAAAACTGTTTTTT
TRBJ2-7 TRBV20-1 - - CSALQPGLTYEQYF TGCAGTGCTTTGCAACCGGGACTGACCTACGAGCAGTACTTC
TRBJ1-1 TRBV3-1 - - CASSHTPYTEAFF TGTGCCAGCAGCCACACACCGTACACTGAAGCTTTCTTT